The present T cell receptor beta chain was sequenced within a study of cytotoxic CD8 clonotypes in ibrutinib-treated CLL. Study-wide background: After treatment lasting a median roughly eleven months, range 6 to 36, response samples were collected.

Germline lookup yields CDR1 MDHEN and CDR2 SYDVKM. The CDR3 is made up of 15 amino acids. V lost 7 bases to trimming and J lost 7 bases, with 20 bases between them. The data were produced by immunoSEQ multiplex PCR, yet TCRdb's version contains in-frame clones alone and is incomplete. Among about 12,000 clones, over 75% were seen once, and the ten largest hold 22%. The sample holds one count of this clone. What it recognizes is unknown. Study-wide findings and caveats: Increased clonality at ibrutinib response gave way to a return toward baseline at progression.

Investigators sourced 1.5 to 2 micrograms of genomic DNA from cryopreserved PBMCs for TCR beta libraries. The gene calls are TRBV28 and TRBJ2-1, with TRBD1 as a possible D gene (6 bases). The specimen comprised PBMCs, sampled at disease progression, from a patient treated with ibrutinib. The origin of this receptor is a human donor with chronic lymphocytic leukemia. CDR3 region: CASIVGQGKGNEQFF. CDR3 sequence (DNA): TGTGCCAGCATCGTGGGGCAGGGGAAAGGGAATGAGCAGTTCTTC.